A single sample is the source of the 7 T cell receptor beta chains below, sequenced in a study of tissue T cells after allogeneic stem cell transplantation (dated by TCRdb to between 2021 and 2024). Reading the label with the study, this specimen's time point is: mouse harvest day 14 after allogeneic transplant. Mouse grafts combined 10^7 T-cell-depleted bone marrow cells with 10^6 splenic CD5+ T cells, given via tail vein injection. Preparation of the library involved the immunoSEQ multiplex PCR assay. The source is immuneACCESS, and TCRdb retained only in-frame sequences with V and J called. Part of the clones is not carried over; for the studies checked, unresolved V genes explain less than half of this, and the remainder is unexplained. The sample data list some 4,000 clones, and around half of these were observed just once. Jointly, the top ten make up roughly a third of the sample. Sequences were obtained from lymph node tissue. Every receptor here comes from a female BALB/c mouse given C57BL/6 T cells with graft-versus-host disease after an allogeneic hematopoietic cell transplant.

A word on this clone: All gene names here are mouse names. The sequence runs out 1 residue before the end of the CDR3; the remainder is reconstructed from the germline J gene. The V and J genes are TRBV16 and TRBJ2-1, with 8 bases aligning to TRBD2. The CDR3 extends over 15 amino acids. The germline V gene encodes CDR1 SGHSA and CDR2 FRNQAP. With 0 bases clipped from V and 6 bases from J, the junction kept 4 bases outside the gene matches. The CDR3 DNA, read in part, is TGTGCAAGCAGCTTAGAGGGGGGGGCGCTTGCTGAGCAGTTC. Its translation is CASSLEGGALAEQF. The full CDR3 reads CASSLEGGALAEQFF.

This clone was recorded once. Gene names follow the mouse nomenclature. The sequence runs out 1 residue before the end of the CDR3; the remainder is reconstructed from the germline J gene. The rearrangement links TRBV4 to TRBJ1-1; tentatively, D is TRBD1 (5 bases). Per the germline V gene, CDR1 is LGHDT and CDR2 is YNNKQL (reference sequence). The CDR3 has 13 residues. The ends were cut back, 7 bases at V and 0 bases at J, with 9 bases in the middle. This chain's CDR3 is CASIQGANTEVFF. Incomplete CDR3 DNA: TGTGCCAGCATCCAGGGTGCAAACACAGAAGTCTTC.

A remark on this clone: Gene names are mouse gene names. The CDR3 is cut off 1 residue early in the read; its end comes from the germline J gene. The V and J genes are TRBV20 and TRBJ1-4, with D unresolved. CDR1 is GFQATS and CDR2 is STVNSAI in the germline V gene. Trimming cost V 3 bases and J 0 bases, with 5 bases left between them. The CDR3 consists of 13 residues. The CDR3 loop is CGARGISNERLFF. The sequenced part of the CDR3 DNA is TGTGGTGCTAGAGGAATTTCCAACGAAAGATTATTT.

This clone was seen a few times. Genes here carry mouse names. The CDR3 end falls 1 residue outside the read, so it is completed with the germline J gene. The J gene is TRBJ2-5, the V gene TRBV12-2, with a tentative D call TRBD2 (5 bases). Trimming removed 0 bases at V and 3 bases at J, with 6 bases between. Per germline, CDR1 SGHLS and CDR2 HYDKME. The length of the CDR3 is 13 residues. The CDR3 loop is CASSLSGQDTQYF. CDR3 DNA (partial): TGTGCCAGCTCTCTCTCTGGGCAAGACACCCAGTAC.

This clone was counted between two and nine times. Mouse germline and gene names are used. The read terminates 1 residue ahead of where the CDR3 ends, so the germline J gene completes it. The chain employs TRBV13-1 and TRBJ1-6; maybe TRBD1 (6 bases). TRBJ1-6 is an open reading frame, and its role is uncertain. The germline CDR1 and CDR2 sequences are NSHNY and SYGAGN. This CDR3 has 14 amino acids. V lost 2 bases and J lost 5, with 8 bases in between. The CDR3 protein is CASSEGGHNSPLYF. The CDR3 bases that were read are TGTGCCAGCAGTGAAGGGGGGCATAATTCGCCCCTCTAC.

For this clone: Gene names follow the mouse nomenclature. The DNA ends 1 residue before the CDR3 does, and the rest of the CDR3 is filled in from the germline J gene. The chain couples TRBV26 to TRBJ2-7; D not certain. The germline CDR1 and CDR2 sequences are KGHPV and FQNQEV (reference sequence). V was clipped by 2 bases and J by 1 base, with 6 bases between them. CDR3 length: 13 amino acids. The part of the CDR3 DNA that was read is TGTGCCAGCAGTCTGCACAGATCCTATGAACAGTAC. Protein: CASSLHRSYEQY. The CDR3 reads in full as CASSLHRSYEQYF.

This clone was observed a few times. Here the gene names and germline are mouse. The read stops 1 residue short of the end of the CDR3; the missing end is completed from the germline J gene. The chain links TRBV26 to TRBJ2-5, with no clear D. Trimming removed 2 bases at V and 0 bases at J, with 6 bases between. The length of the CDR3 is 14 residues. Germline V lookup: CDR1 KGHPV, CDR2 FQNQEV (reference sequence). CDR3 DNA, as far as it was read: TGTGCCAGCAGTCTGGGCAGTAACCAAGACACCCAGTAC. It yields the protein CASSLGSNQDTQY. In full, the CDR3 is CASSLGSNQDTQYF.